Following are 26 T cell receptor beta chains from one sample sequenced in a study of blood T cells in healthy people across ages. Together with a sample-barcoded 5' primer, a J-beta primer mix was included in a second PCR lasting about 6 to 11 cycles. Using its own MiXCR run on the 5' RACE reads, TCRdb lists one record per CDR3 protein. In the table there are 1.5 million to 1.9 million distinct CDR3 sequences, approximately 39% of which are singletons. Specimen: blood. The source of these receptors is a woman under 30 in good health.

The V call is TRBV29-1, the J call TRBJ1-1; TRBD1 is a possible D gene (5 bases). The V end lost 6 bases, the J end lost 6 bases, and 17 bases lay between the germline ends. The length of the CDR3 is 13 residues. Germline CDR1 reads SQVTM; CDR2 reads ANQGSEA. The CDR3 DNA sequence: TGCAGCGTGGGCCTCGACAGTGATCCTGAAGCTTTCTTT. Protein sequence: CSVGLDSDPEAFF.

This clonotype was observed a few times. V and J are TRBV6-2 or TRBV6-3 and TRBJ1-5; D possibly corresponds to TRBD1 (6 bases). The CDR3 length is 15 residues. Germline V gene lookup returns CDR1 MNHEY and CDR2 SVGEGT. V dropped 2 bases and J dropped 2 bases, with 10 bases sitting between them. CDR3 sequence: CASSYVRQGNQPQHF. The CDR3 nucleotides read TGTGCCAGCAGTTACGTCAGACAGGGCAATCAGCCCCAGCATTTT.

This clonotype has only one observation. The CDR3 region is CASSFWTTDTGELFF. Here the CDR3 DNA reads TGCGCCAGCAGCTTCTGGACTACGGACACCGGGGAGCTGTTTTTT. The chain has TRBV5-1 and TRBJ2-2, with D possibly TRBD2 on 6 matching bases. With 2 bases removed from V and 3 bases from J, the gap between germline ends came to 11 bases. The germline V gene encodes CDR1 SGHRS and CDR2 YFSETQ. CDR3 length equals 15 residues. Based on the CDR3 plus reference TRBV5-1 and TRBJ2-2, the full variable domain is KAGVTQTPRYLIKTRGQQVTLSCSPISGHRSVSWYQQTPGQGLQFLFEYFSETQRNKGNFPGRFSGRQFSNSRSEMNVSTLELGDSALYLCASSFWTTDTGELFFGEGSRLTVL.

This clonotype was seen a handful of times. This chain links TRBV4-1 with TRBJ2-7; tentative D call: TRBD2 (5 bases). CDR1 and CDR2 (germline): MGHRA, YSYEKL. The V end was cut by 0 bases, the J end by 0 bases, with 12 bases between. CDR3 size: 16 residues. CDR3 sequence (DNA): TGCGCCAGCAGCCAAGATCCTCGGGAATTCTCCTACGAGCAGTACTTC. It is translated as CASSQDPREFSYEQYF.

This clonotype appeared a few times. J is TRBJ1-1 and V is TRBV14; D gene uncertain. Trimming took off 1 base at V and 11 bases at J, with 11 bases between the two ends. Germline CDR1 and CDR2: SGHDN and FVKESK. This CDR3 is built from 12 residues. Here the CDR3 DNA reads TGTGCCAGCAGCCAAGTTCCTGGGCGGGCTTTCTTT. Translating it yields CASSQVPGRAFF.

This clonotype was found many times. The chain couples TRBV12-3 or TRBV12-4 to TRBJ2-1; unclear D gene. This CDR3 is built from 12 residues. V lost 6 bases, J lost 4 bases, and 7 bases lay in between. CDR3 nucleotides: TGTGCCAGCAGCCGACTTTACAATGAGCAGTTCTTC. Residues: CASSRLYNEQFF.

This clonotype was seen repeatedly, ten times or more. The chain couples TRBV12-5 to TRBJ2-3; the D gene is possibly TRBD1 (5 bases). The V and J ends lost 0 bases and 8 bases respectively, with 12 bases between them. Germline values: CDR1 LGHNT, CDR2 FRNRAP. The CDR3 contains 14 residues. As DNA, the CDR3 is TGTGCTAGTGGTTTGGTACAGGCCACCGGTACGCAGTATTTT. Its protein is CASGLVQATGTQYF.

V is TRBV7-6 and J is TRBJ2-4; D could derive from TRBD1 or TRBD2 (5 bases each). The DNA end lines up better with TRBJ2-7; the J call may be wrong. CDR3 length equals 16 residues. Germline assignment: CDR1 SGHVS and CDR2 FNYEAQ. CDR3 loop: CASSISRGRVLGEQYF. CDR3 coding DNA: TGTGCCAGCAGCATAAGCCGGGGCAGGGTTTTAGGCGAGCAGTACTTC.

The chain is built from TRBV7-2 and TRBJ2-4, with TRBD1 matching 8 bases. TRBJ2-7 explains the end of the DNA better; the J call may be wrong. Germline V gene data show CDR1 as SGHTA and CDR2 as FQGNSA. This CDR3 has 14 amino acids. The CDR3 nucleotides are TGTGCCAGCAACCCGGCGGGACAGGCTGTCGAGCAGTACTTC. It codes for CASNPAGQAVEQYF.

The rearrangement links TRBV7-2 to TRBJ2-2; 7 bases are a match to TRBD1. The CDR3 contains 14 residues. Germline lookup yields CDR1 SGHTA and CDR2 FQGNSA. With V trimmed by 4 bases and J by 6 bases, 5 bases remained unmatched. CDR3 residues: CASSSDRVPGELFF. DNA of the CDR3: TGTGCCAGCAGCTCAGACAGGGTTCCCGGGGAGCTGTTTTTT.

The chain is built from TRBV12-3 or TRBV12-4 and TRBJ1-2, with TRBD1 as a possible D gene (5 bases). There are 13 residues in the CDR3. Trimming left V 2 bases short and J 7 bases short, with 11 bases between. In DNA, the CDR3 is TGTGCCAGCAGTTTATTAGAGGGACTTGGCTACACCTTC. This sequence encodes CASSLLEGLGYTF.

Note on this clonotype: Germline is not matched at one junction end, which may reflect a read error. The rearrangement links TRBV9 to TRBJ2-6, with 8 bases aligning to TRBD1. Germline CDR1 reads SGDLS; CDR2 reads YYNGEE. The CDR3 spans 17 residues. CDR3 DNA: TGTGCCGGCAGCGGGCAGGGGGCGGTTTCTGGGGCCAACGTCCTGACTTTC. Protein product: CAGSGQGAVSGANVLTF. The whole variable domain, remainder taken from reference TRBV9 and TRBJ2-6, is DSGVTQTPKHLITATGQRVTLRCSPRSGDLSVYWYQQSLDQGLQFLIQYYNGEERAKGNILERFSAQQFPDLHSELNLSSLELGDSALYFCAGSGQGAVSGANVLTFGAGSRLTVL.

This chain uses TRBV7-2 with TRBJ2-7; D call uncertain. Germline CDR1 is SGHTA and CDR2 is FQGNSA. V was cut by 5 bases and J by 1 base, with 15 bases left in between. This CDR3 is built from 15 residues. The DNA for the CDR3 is TGTGCCAGCAGCGTAGAAGGAAACCCTTCCTACGAGCAGTACTTC. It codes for CASSVEGNPSYEQYF.

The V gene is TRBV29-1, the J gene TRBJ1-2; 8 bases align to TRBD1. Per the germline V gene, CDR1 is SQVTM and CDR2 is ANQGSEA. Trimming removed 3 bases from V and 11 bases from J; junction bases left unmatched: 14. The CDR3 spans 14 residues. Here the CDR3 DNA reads TGCAGCGTTGACCCCTTCCAGGGGGCGCGGGGGTACACCTTC. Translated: CSVDPFQGARGYTF.

The CDR3 loop is CAISDMARDWLGNEQFF. The CDR3 coding sequence is TGTGCCATCAGTGATATGGCCCGGGACTGGTTGGGGAATGAGCAGTTCTTC. This chain connects TRBV10-3 to TRBJ2-1, with a possible D match to TRBD2 (6 bases). The germline V gene encodes CDR1 ENHRY and CDR2 SYGVKD. CDR3 length equals 17 residues. V was clipped by 3 bases and J by 7 bases, with 22 bases between them.

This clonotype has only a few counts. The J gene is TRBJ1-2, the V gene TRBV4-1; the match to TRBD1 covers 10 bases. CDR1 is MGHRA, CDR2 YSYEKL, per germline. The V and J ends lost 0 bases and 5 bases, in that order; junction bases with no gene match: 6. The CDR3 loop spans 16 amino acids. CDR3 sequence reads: CASSQDGDRGAYGYTF. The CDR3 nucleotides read TGCGCCAGCAGCCAAGACGGGGACAGGGGCGCATATGGCTACACCTTC.

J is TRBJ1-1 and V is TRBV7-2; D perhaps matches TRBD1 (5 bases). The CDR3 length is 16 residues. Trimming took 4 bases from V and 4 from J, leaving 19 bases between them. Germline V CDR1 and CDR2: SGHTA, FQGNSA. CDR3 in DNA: TGTGCCAGCAGCTCCGGGCGGCGAGGGGTTGGCACTGAAGCTTTCTTT. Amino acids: CASSSGRRGVGTEAFF.

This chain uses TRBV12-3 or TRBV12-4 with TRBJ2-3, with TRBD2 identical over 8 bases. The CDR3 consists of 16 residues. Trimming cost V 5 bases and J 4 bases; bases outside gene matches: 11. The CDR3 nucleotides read TGTGCCAGCAGTCTTTTTCACGGGGGGGGGCCAGATACGCAGTATTTT. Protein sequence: CASSLFHGGGPDTQYF.

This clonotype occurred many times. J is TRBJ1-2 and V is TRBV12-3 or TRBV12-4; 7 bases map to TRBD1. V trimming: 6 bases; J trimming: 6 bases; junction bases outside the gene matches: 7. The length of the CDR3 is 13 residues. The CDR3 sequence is CASSLDRVHGYTF. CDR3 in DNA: TGTGCCAGCAGCCTCGACAGGGTCCATGGCTACACCTTC.

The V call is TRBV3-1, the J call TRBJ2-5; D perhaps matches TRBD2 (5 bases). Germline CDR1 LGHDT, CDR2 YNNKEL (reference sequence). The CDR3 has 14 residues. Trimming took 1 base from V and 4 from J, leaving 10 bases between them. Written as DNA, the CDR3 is TGTGCCAGCAGCCAAGCAGCTAGCCGAGAGACCCAGTACTTC. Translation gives CASSQAASRETQYF.

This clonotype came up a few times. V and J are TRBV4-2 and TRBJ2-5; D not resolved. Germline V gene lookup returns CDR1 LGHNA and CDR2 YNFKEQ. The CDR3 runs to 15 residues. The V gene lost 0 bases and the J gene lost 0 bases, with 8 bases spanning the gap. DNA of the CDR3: TGTGCCAGCAGCCAAGATTATCAGTACCAAGAGACCCAGTACTTC. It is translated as CASSQDYQYQETQYF.

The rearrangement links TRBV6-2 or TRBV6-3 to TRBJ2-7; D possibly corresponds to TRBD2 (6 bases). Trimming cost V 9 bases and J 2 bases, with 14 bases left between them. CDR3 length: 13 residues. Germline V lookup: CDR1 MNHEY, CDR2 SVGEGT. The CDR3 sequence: CASGVAVPYEQYF. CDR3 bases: TGTGCCAGTGGGGTAGCGGTTCCCTACGAGCAGTACTTC.

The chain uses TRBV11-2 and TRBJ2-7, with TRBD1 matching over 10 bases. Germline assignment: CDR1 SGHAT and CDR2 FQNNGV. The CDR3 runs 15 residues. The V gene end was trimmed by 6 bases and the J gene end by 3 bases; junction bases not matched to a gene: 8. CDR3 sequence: CASRPGQGGLYEQYF. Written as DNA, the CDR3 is TGTGCCAGCAGACCAGGACAGGGGGGTCTCTACGAGCAGTACTTC. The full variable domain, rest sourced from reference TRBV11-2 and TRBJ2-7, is EAGVAQSPRYKIIEKRQSVAFWCNPISGHATLYWYQQILGQGPKLLIQFQNNGVVDDSQLPKDRFSAERLKGVDSTLKIQPAKLEDSAVYLCASRPGQGGLYEQYFGPGTRLTVT.

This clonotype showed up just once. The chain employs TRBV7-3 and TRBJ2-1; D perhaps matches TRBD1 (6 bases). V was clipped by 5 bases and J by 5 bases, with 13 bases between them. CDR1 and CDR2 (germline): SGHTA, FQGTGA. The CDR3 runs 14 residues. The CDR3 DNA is TGTGCCAGCAGCCCGCAGGGGTACGACAATGAGCAGTTCTTC. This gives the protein CASSPQGYDNEQFF.

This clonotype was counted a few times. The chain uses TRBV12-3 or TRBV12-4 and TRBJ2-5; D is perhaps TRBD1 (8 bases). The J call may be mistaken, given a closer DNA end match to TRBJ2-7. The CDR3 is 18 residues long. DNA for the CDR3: TGTGCCAGCAGCCTTAAGTGGGGGGGGACAGGAGACCTATACGAGCAGTACTTC. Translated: CASSLKWGGTGDLYEQYF.

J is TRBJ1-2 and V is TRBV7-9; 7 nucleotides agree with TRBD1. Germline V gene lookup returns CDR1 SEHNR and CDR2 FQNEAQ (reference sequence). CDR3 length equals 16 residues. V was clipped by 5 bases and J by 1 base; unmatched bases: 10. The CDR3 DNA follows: TGTGCCAGCAGCCCCACCGGACAGGTTATTAACTATGGCTACACCTTC. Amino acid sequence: CASSPTGQVINYGYTF. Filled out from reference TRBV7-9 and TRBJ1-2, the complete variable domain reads DTGVSQNPRHKITKRGQNVTFRCDPISEHNRLYWYRQTLGQGPEFLTYFQNEAQLEKSRLLSDRFSAERPKGSFSTLEIQRTEQGDSAMYLCASSPTGQVINYGYTFGSGTRLTVV.